The 24 T cell receptor beta chains presented below share a single source sample, sequenced in a study of T cell responses to AZD1222 COVID-19 vaccine. Sequencing used immunoSEQ multiplex PCR; TCRdb keeps in-frame clones, though not all of them. The table has over 60,000 clones, under 90% seen once. This specimen was peripheral blood, taken 28 days after the second AZD1222 dose. The receptors originated from an adult who received the AZD1222 COVID-19 vaccine.

CDR3 nucleotides: TGTGCCAGCAGCAGCTCCGGGACAGGGGGCAAGGGGTGGAACACTGAAGCTTTCTTT. Protein product: CASSSSGTGGKGWNTEAFF. The chain uses TRBV14 and TRBJ1-1; 12 nucleotides match TRBD1. Unmatched junction bases numbered 14, after V lost 5 bases and J lost 1 base. This CDR3 region has 19 residues. Germline assignment: CDR1 SGHDN and CDR2 FVKESK.

The CDR3 DNA is TGTGCCAGCAGAGGGAATTTGAACACTGAAGCTTTCTTT. Translated: CASRGNLNTEAFF. This chain links TRBV11-2 with TRBJ1-1; D is unclear. The CDR3 runs to 13 residues. Deletions cut 6 bases from V and 0 bases from J, with 8 bases between. Germline lookup yields CDR1 SGHAT and CDR2 FQNNGV.

This CDR3 reads CASSGGQGNTEAFF. The CDR3 DNA follows: TGCGCCAGCAGCGGGGGACAGGGGAACACTGAAGCTTTCTTT. V and J are TRBV5-1 and TRBJ1-1; 9 bases match TRBD1. Germline V CDR1 and CDR2: SGHRS, YFSETQ. Trimming cost V 4 bases and J 1 base; bases outside gene matches: 2. This CDR3 contains 14 residues.

This chain joins TRBV28 and TRBJ2-3, with TRBD1 as a possible D gene (6 bases). CDR1 is MDHEN, CDR2 SYDVKM, per germline. The V gene lost 5 bases and the J gene lost 1 base, with 16 bases spanning the gap. This CDR3 is built from 16 residues. CDR3 sequence reads: CASSAARGGRTDTQYF. Written as DNA, the CDR3 is TGTGCCAGCAGTGCTGCCAGGGGTGGTCGCACAGATACGCAGTATTTT.

In nucleotides, the CDR3 is TGTGCCACCAGCAAGAGAGACAGGGGAAATGAGCAGTTCTTC. Translated, it gives CATSKRDRGNEQFF. The rearrangement links TRBV24-1 to TRBJ2-1, with TRBD1 matching over 8 bases. Germline trimming cut 7 bases from V and 7 bases from J; bases unmatched to any gene: 8. Germline-derived CDR1 and CDR2 are KGHDR and SFDVKD. CDR3 length: 14 amino acids.

The CDR3, as DNA: TGCGCCAGCAGCTTGAGTTTTTGGGACAGGGTAAACTATGGCTACACCTTC. This translates into CASSLSFWDRVNYGYTF. The rearrangement joins TRBV5-1 to TRBJ1-2; 9 nucleotides agree with TRBD1. V lost 1 base, J lost 2 bases, and 9 bases stayed unmatched. The CDR3 is made up of 17 amino acids. Germline assignment: CDR1 SGHRS and CDR2 YFSETQ.

The chain uses TRBV3-1 (or the pseudogene TRBV3-2) and TRBJ1-6; D unresolved. CDR1 and CDR2 from the germline V gene are LGHDT and YNNKEL (reference sequence). V lost 1 base and J 14 bases, leaving 12 bases between the germline ends. This CDR3 region has 13 residues. The CDR3 is CASSQVTVQSLHF. CDR3 DNA sequence: TGTGCCAGCAGCCAAGTTACAGTTCAGTCCCTCCACTTT.

V and J are TRBV9 and TRBJ2-6; D possibly matches TRBD1 or TRBD2 (5 bases each). The CDR3 loop spans 18 amino acids. The V end was cut by 3 bases, the J end by 4 bases, with 20 bases between. Germline V gene sequence: CDR1 SGDLS, CDR2 YYNGEE. This chain's CDR3 is CASSGPRDGGSGANVLTF. The CDR3 DNA reads as TGTGCCAGCAGCGGGCCCCGGGACGGAGGCTCGGGGGCCAACGTCCTGACTTTC.

The chain joins TRBV19 to TRBJ1-2; 10 bases map to TRBD1. V shed 9 bases and J 5 bases; nucleotides not matched to a gene: 18. Germline-derived CDR1 and CDR2 are LNHDA and SQIVND (reference sequence). This CDR3 contains 17 residues. This chain's CDR3 is CASKKEGQGRPFYGYTF. The CDR3 coding sequence is TGTGCCAGCAAAAAGGAGGGACAGGGGCGCCCATTTTATGGCTACACCTTC. The full variable domain, rest sourced from reference TRBV19 and TRBJ1-2, is DGGITQSPKYLFRKEGQNVTLSCEQNLNHDAMYWYRQDPGQGLRLIYYSQIVNDFQKGDIAEGYSVSREKKESFPLTVTSAQKNPTAFYLCASKKEGQGRPFYGYTFGSGTRLTVV.

J is TRBJ1-2 and V is TRBV3-1 (or the pseudogene TRBV3-2), with D hard to call. V lost 1 base to trimming and J lost 4 bases, with 7 bases between them. The CDR3 extends over 13 amino acids. Germline V gene sequence: CDR1 LGHDT, CDR2 YNNKEL (reference sequence). Here the CDR3 DNA reads TGTGCCAGCAGCCAAGGTCAGAGCTATGGCTACACCTTC. Protein product: CASSQGQSYGYTF.

The rearrangement joins TRBV10-3 to TRBJ1-4; possible D gene TRBD1, 5 bases. This CDR3 is 11 amino acids long. Germline CDR1 and CDR2: ENHRY and SYGVKD. V shed 6 bases and J shed 8 bases, with 7 bases lying between them. This CDR3 is CAISEGEKLFF. In DNA form, the CDR3 reads TGTGCCATCAGCGAGGGGGAAAAACTGTTTTTT.

The chain links TRBV30 to TRBJ2-7; the match to TRBD2 covers 12 bases. The junction had 5 bases not matched to a gene; V was cut back by 5 bases and J by 3 bases. The germline V gene has CDR1 GTSNPN and CDR2 SVGIG (reference sequence). CDR3 length equals 14 residues. CDR3 region: CAWGEGLAGYEQYF. CDR3 bases: TGTGCCTGGGGTGAGGGACTAGCGGGCTACGAGCAGTACTTC.

The chain carries TRBV19 and TRBJ1-5; D is unresolved. V was shortened by 7 bases and J by 0 bases, with 16 bases between the two germline ends. The CDR3 has 16 residues. CDR1 is LNHDA, CDR2 SQIVND, per germline (reference sequence). The CDR3: CASTPGEVDSNQPQHF. CDR3 coding DNA: TGTGCCAGTACCCCCGGAGAGGTAGATAGCAATCAGCCCCAGCATTTT.

The chain has TRBV2 and TRBJ1-2; perhaps TRBD1 as D (6 bases). The CDR3 sequence is 13 residues long. The germline CDR1 and CDR2 sequences are SNHLY and FYNNEI. V was trimmed by 3 bases and J by 8 bases, leaving 13 bases between them. CDR3 coding DNA: TGTGCCAGCAGTGAGGGGCAGGGGATGGGCTACACCTTC. Translation: CASSEGQGMGYTF. The full variable domain, its missing parts supplied by reference TRBV2 and TRBJ1-2, is EPEVTQTPSHQVTQMGQEVILRCVPISNHLYFYWYRQILGQKVEFLVSFYNNEISEKSEIFDDQFSVERPDGSNFTLKIRSTKLEDSAMYFCASSEGQGMGYTFGSGTRLTVV.

The chain employs TRBV5-4 and TRBJ1-6, with D hard to call. The CDR3 loop spans 15 amino acids. With 5 bases removed from V and 7 bases from J, the gap between germline ends came to 16 bases. Looked up from germline, CDR1 is SGHNT and CDR2 is YYREEE (reference sequence). The CDR3 DNA follows: TGTGCCAGCAGTGGGAGGGTAGATGGCAATTCACCCCTCCACTTT. It encodes CASSGRVDGNSPLHF. The entire variable domain, with the rest obtained from reference TRBV5-4 and TRBJ1-6, is as follows: ETGVTQSPTHLIKTRGQQVTLRCSSQSGHNTVSWYQQALGQGPQFIFQYYREEENGRGNFPPRFSGLQFPNYSSELNVNALELDDSALYLCASSGRVDGNSPLHFGNGTRLTVT.

The rearrangement links TRBV10-3 to TRBJ1-1; 8 bases align to TRBD1. CDR1 and CDR2 (germline): ENHRY, SYGVKD. V was pared by 6 bases and J by 4 bases, with 7 bases of the junction left unmatched. The CDR3 length is 14 residues. CDR3 DNA sequence: TGTGCCATCAGACCGACAGGGGAAGGCACTGAAGCTTTCTTT. This gives the protein CAIRPTGEGTEAFF.

The chain carries TRBV5-1 and TRBJ1-1, with D unresolved. CDR3 length equals 13 residues. Per the germline V gene, CDR1 is SGHRS and CDR2 is YFSETQ. V was cut by 6 bases and J by 4 bases, with 13 bases left in between. The CDR3 loop is CASMPTEGTEAFF. Written as DNA, the CDR3 is TGCGCCAGCATGCCGACGGAGGGCACTGAAGCTTTCTTT.

This rearrangement joins TRBV5-4 to TRBJ1-2, with D perhaps TRBD1 (6 bases). V gave up 0 bases and J gave up 6 bases, with 15 bases separating them. This CDR3 contains 15 residues. CDR1 is SGHNT and CDR2 is YYREEE in the germline V gene (reference sequence). The CDR3 DNA sequence: TGTGCCAGCAGCTTGGCCCCGGGGGCTCGAGATGGCTACACCTTC. This translates into CASSLAPGARDGYTF.

The chain links TRBV4-2 to TRBJ1-1, with D uncertain. The germline V gene has CDR1 LGHNA and CDR2 YNFKEQ. V lost 3 bases to trimming and J lost 1 base, with 12 bases between them. This CDR3 comprises 15 residues. This CDR3 reads CASSQSQDQNTEAFF. CDR3 in DNA: TGTGCCAGCAGCCAGTCCCAGGATCAGAACACTGAAGCTTTCTTT.

CDR3 residues: CASSTGGTGVDEQYF. In nucleotides, the CDR3 is TGTGCCAGCAGCACCGGCGGGACAGGTGTCGACGAGCAGTACTTC. The chain has TRBV9 and TRBJ2-7; 8 nucleotides agree with TRBD1. J was trimmed by 5 bases and V by 4 bases; bases with no gene match: 11. Germline V lookup: CDR1 SGDLS, CDR2 YYNGEE. The CDR3 covers 15 residues.

This chain connects TRBV6-5 to TRBJ2-2; 9 bases are shared with TRBD2. This CDR3 is 13 amino acids long. V dropped 8 bases and J dropped 6; count of bases not matched to a gene: 4. Per germline, CDR1 MNHEY and CDR2 SVGAGI. CDR3 residues: CASGGGAAGELFF. The CDR3 DNA sequence: TGTGCCAGCGGCGGGGGGGCCGCCGGGGAGCTGTTTTTT.

The V and J genes are TRBV20-1 and TRBJ2-7, with 11 bases fitting TRBD2. J gave up 1 base and V 3 bases, and 14 bases lay outside the gene matches. This CDR3 comprises 18 residues. CDR1 DFQATT and CDR2 SNEGSKA come from the germline V gene (reference sequence). CDR3 DNA: TGCAGTGCTAGTGGACTAGCGGGCACCCCGGGAGTTTCCTACGAGCAGTACTTC. This gives the protein CSASGLAGTPGVSYEQYF.

The chain joins TRBV11-1 to TRBJ1-2; D unclear. V lost 1 base and J 5 bases, leaving 8 bases between the germline ends. CDR1 SGHAT and CDR2 FQDESV come from the germline V gene (reference sequence). This CDR3 is built from 13 residues. CDR3 residues: CASSLDGDYGYTF. Written as DNA, the CDR3 is TGTGCCAGCAGCTTAGACGGGGATTATGGCTACACCTTC.

This chain connects TRBV12-3 or TRBV12-4 to TRBJ1-2, with 7 bases identical to TRBD1. CDR3 length: 13 amino acids. V gave up 4 bases and J gave up 4 bases; unmatched junction bases: 3. The CDR3 loop is CASSSGTAYGYTF. CDR3 nucleotides: TGTGCCAGCAGTTCTGGGACAGCCTATGGCTACACCTTC.